The clone carrying this T cell receptor (beta chain) was picked up a small number of times. The sample originates from a study of T cells in Graves' hyperthyroidism and ophthalmopathy. The junction had 11 bases not matched to a gene; V was cut back by 4 bases and J by 3 bases. The CDR3 totals 15 residues. Per germline, CDR1 SQVTM and CDR2 ANQGSEA. What was amplified from RNA transcripts were TCR beta CDR3 regions. The study used the HTBI primer set for a first-round RT-PCR of the TCR CDR3. MiXCR, run by TCRdb on the multiplex PCR reads, gives a single entry per CDR3 protein. This table has about 510,000 distinct CDR3 sequences, roughly 45% appearing once.

The sample comprised peripheral blood or thyroid tissue (not recorded which). This receptor was obtained from an adult woman with Graves' disease, either hyperthyroidism or ophthalmopathy (not recorded which). The chain recombines TRBV29-1 with TRBJ2-7; the match to TRBD2 covers 8 bases. The CDR3 bases are TGCAGCGTTGGCGAGTCAAGGAGCGGGAGCTACGAGCAGTACTTC. Translating it yields CSVGESRSGSYEQYF.